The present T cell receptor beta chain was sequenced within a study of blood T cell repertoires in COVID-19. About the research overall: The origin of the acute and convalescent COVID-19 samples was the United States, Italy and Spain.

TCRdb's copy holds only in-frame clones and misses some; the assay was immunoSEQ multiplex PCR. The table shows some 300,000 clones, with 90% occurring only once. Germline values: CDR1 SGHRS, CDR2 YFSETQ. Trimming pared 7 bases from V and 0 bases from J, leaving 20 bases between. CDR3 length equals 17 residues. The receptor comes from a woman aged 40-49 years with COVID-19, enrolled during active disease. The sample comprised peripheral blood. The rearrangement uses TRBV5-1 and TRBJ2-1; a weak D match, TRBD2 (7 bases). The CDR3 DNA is TGCGCCAGCTCCAAACGAGGGGGGGCAAGCTCCTACAATGAGCAGTTCTTC. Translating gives CASSKRGGASSYNEQFF.